The clone carrying this T cell receptor (beta chain) is medium-sized. The data belong to a study of liver allograft versus peripheral blood T cells. Turning to the study itself: Recipients' peripheral blood supplied the T cell receptor repertoires against which those in transplanted livers were compared.

Each CDR3 protein gets one entry after TCRdb re-called the reads with MiXCR. Of thousands of distinct CDR3 sequences in the sample, roughly a sixth were seen once. This CDR3 comprises 15 residues. Trimming cost V 8 bases and J 0 bases, with 11 bases left between them. Germline assignment: CDR1 LNHDA and CDR2 SQIVND (reference sequence). The chain links TRBV19 to TRBJ1-6; the D gene is possibly TRBD1 (5 bases). This receptor was identified in a human patient who had a liver transplant. Some T cells may have originated in the graft donor. The CDR3 nucleotides are TGTGCCAGTGAGGACAAAAGCTCCTATAATTCACCCCTCCACTTT. Protein: CASEDKSSYNSPLHF.